Below are 32 T cell receptor beta chains sequenced from a single sample in a study of high-grade serous ovarian cancer treatment subgroups. Tumor tissue was taken before any definitive surgery or chemotherapy was given. Libraries were prepared by immunoSEQ multiplex PCR; TCRdb keeps only in-frame clonotypes and omits some of them. The sample yields about 3,200 clones, roughly 63% seen once. Sequenced: tumor tissue. The receptors come from a human donor with high-grade serous ovarian cancer.

This clone was counted only a few times. The J gene is TRBJ2-2, the V gene TRBV19; D gene uncertain. Germline V gene sequence: CDR1 LNHDA, CDR2 SQIVND (reference sequence). Deletions cut 7 bases from V and 4 bases from J, with 7 bases between. The CDR3 sequence is 12 residues long. As DNA, the CDR3 is TGTGCCAGTACCTGGAGCACCGGGGAGCTGTTTTTT. Amino acids: CASTWSTGELFF.

The chain carries TRBV5-1 and TRBJ1-1, with 8 nucleotides matching TRBD1. CDR3 size: 16 residues. After removal of 0 bases from V and 5 bases from J, the junction contained 9 bases not matched to a gene. Germline V gene data show CDR1 as SGHRS and CDR2 as YFSETQ. This CDR3 is CASSLGPQGEVTEAFF. The CDR3 DNA is TGCGCCAGCAGCTTGGGACCACAGGGGGAGGTGACTGAAGCTTTCTTT.

The V call is TRBV1, the J call TRBJ2-3; TRBD2, as called in the table, went unchecked against the DNA. TRBV1 has pseudogene status. The CDR3 contains 17 residues. CDR3 nucleotides: TGCACCAGCAGCCAAGTTCGGCAGCGGCCTTACACAGATACGCAGTATTTT. Protein product: CTSSQVRQRPYTDTQYF.

This clone was counted once. V and J are TRBV11-2 and TRBJ1-1; D uncertain. Germline V gives CDR1 SGHAT, CDR2 FQNNGV. V dropped 0 bases and J dropped 8 bases, with 10 bases sitting between them. The CDR3 totals 13 residues. The CDR3 coding sequence is TGTGCCAGCAGCTTAGATCTCGGGAGGGAAGCTTTCTTT. This sequence encodes CASSLDLGREAFF.

This rearrangement joins TRBV5-1 to TRBJ2-5; maybe TRBD2 (5 bases). Trimming pared 3 bases from V and 2 bases from J, leaving 14 bases between. The CDR3 sequence is 15 residues long. In germline, CDR1 is SGHRS, CDR2 YFSETQ. The CDR3 DNA follows: TGCGCCAGCAGCTCGGGGAACGGGGATCAAGAGACCCAGTACTTC. Translating gives CASSSGNGDQETQYF.

The rearrangement uses TRBV5-4 and TRBJ2-1, with 7 bases fitting TRBD2. The CDR3 spans 15 residues. The germline CDR1 and CDR2 sequences are SGHNT and YYREEE (reference sequence). V lost 8 bases, J lost 0 bases, and 8 bases stayed unmatched. Here the CDR3 reads CASFLRESSYNEQFF. In DNA, the CDR3 is TGTGCCAGTTTTTTGCGGGAGAGCTCCTACAATGAGCAGTTCTTC.

This clone was seen once. The rearrangement joins TRBV7-8 to TRBJ2-1; 8 bases line up with TRBD2. CDR1 SGHVS and CDR2 FQNEAQ come from the germline V gene. This CDR3 is built from 15 residues. Unmatched junction bases numbered 7, after V lost 5 bases and J lost 4 bases. The CDR3 DNA sequence: TGTGCCAGCAGCCGGGGGGGGGTTACATACAATGAGCAGTTCTTC. It is translated as CASSRGGVTYNEQFF.

The chain carries TRBV9 and TRBJ1-2; perhaps TRBD1 as D (5 bases). Germline V CDR1 and CDR2: SGDLS, YYNGEE. V was cut by 0 bases and J by 5 bases, with 14 bases left in between. This CDR3 comprises 15 residues. CDR3 sequence: CASSVGQILTYGYTF. Written as DNA, the CDR3 is TGTGCCAGCAGCGTAGGACAGATACTGACTTATGGCTACACCTTC.

The V call is TRBV7-2, the J call TRBJ2-7; D may be TRBD2 (6 bases). Germline V lookup: CDR1 SGHTA, CDR2 FQGNSA. Trimming left V 5 bases short and J 2 bases short, with 16 bases between. The CDR3 has 15 residues. The DNA of the CDR3 is TGTGCCAGCAGCCTCCTTAGCGGAAAAACCTACGAGCAGTACTTC. This codes for CASSLLSGKTYEQYF.

V gene TRBV5-5 combines with J gene TRBJ2-7; TRBD1 matches at 11 bases. The J segment lost 9 bases and the V segment lost 2 bases, leaving 7 bases of the junction unmatched. The CDR3 contains 14 residues. CDR1 is SGHKS, CDR2 YYEKEE, per germline (reference sequence). CDR3 nucleotide sequence: TGTGCCAGCAGCTTCGGGACAGGGGGGAACGGGCAGTACTTC. Its protein product is CASSFGTGGNGQYF. The full variable domain, with the rest looked up from reference TRBV5-5 and TRBJ2-7, is DAGVTQSPTHLIKTRGQQVTLRCSPISGHKSVSWYQQVLGQGPQFIFQYYEKEERGRGNFPDRFSARQFPNYSSELNVNALLLGDSALYLCASSFGTGGNGQYFGPGTRLTVT.

This chain joins TRBV7-8 and TRBJ1-1, with D possibly matching TRBD1 (6 bases). CDR1 is SGHVS, CDR2 FQNEAQ, per germline. The CDR3 length is 15 residues. V gave up 6 bases and J gave up 8 bases, with 22 bases separating them. The CDR3 nucleotides are TGTGCCAGCAGGAAAGTACAGGGCCCGAGCGTGGAAGCTTTCTTT. As protein: CASRKVQGPSVEAFF.

This clone was counted between two and nine times. The chain couples TRBV19 to TRBJ2-7, with D uncertain. V lost 6 bases to trimming and J lost 5 bases, with 14 bases between them. Germline CDR1 LNHDA, CDR2 SQIVND (reference sequence). The CDR3 sequence is 13 residues long. In DNA, the CDR3 is TGTGCCAGTAGCGATCTTGCTGGCCACGAGCAGTACTTC. As protein: CASSDLAGHEQYF. Variable domain in full (rest from reference TRBV19 and TRBJ2-7): DGGITQSPKYLFRKEGQNVTLSCEQNLNHDAMYWYRQDPGQGLRLIYYSQIVNDFQKGDIAEGYSVSREKKESFPLTVTSAQKNPTAFYLCASSDLAGHEQYFGPGTRLTVT.

The chain uses TRBV9 and TRBJ2-2; D gene unclear. This CDR3 comprises 14 residues. CDR1 is SGDLS and CDR2 is YYNGEE in the germline V gene. V gave up 3 bases and J gave up 4 bases, with 10 bases separating them. Here the CDR3 reads CASSARAFTGELFF. The CDR3 coding sequence is TGTGCCAGCAGCGCCCGGGCCTTCACCGGGGAGCTGTTTTTT.

This clone has a handful of counts. The V call is TRBV27, the J call TRBJ1-2, with D possibly matching TRBD1 (6 bases). V shed 2 bases and J shed 4 bases, with 11 bases lying between them. This CDR3 has 14 amino acids. Germline CDR1 reads MNHEY; CDR2 reads SMNVEV (reference sequence). The CDR3 here is CASSLGGQTYGYTF. The CDR3 DNA follows: TGTGCCAGCAGTTTAGGTGGACAGACCTATGGCTACACCTTC.

The chain recombines TRBV7-9 with TRBJ1-6; 7 positions agree with TRBD1. The CDR3 consists of 15 residues. V trimming: 11 bases; J trimming: 3 bases; junction bases outside the gene matches: 10. CDR1 is SEHNR and CDR2 is FQNEAQ in the germline V gene (reference sequence). Here the CDR3 DNA reads TGTGCCGGATCTGACAGGGCGAACTATAATTCACCCCTCCACTTT. This gives the protein CAGSDRANYNSPLHF.

The rearrangement joins TRBV10-3 to TRBJ1-1, with unresolved D. Trimming stripped 5 bases from V and 0 bases from J, with 4 bases between. Germline lookup yields CDR1 ENHRY and CDR2 SYGVKD. This CDR3 is built from 12 residues. CDR3 in amino acids: CAISTLNTEAFF. The DNA for the CDR3 is TGTGCCATCAGTACCTTGAACACTGAAGCTTTCTTT.

A few counts support this clone. The genes are TRBV11-2 and TRBJ2-1; 10 nucleotides align to TRBD2. Trimming at V came to 5 bases and at J to 1 base, leaving 2 bases not matched to a gene. The CDR3 covers 15 residues. Germline V gene lookup returns CDR1 SGHAT and CDR2 FQNNGV. Here the CDR3 DNA reads TGTGCCAGCAGCCCTAGCGGGAGATCCTACAATGAGCAGTTCTTC. Translating gives CASSPSGRSYNEQFF.

The chain joins TRBV7-2 to TRBJ1-2; D is uncertain. The CDR3 sequence is 13 residues long. Germline-derived CDR1 and CDR2 are SGHTA and FQGNSA. V lost 5 bases, J lost 8 bases, and 15 bases lay in between. CDR3 sequence: CASSPEGRRGYTF. CDR3 sequence (DNA): TGTGCCAGCAGCCCCGAGGGTAGGCGGGGCTACACCTTC.

This sequence joins TRBV14 and TRBJ2-3; D uncertain. CDR3 length: 14 amino acids. Trimming removed 4 bases at V and 1 base at J, with 9 bases between. Germline CDR1 SGHDN, CDR2 FVKESK. The CDR3 DNA is TGTGCCAGCAGCCCAGGCGGCGGCACAGATACGCAGTATTTT. Its translation: CASSPGGGTDTQYF.

This rearrangement joins TRBV5-6 to TRBJ2-1; no definite D call. Trimming cost V 0 bases and J 5 bases, with 18 bases left between them. Germline lookup yields CDR1 SGHDT and CDR2 YYEEEE. The CDR3 length is 17 residues. The CDR3 region has the DNA TGTGCCAGCAGCTTGGCCCCTAGACCATCTCTAAACAATGAGCAGTTCTTC. Translated, it gives CASSLAPRPSLNNEQFF.

J is TRBJ2-3 and V is TRBV4-2; no definite D call. There are 14 residues in the CDR3. Trimming cost V 5 bases and J 2 bases, with 11 bases left between them. CDR1 is LGHNA, CDR2 YNFKEQ, per germline. The CDR3 nucleotides are TGTGCCAGCAGCTTGGTTGGCCACACAGATACGCAGTATTTT. Its translation is CASSLVGHTDTQYF.

The chain recombines TRBV5-6 with TRBJ2-7; 8 nucleotides align to TRBD1. V shed 4 bases, J shed 6 bases, and the junction held 9 bases outside the gene matches. CDR3 size: 14 residues. The germline V gene has CDR1 SGHDT and CDR2 YYEEEE. For the CDR3, the DNA is TGTGCCAGCAGCCAGGGGGCCGGTTCTGTCGAGCAGTACTTC. Translating it yields CASSQGAGSVEQYF.

By sample share, this clone is large. CDR3 DNA: TGTGCCAGCAGCTTGGTTGGCCACACAGATACGCAGTATTTT. It codes for CASSLVGHTDTQYF. V and J are TRBV5-4 and TRBJ2-3; D unresolved. This CDR3 is 14 amino acids long. The V end lost 0 bases, the J end lost 2 bases, and 7 bases lay between the germline ends. Germline V gene data show CDR1 as SGHNT and CDR2 as YYREEE (reference sequence). The full variable domain, with the rest looked up from reference TRBV5-4 and TRBJ2-3, is ETGVTQSPTHLIKTRGQQVTLRCSSQSGHNTVSWYQQALGQGPQFIFQYYREEENGRGNFPPRFSGLQFPNYSSELNVNALELDDSALYLCASSLVGHTDTQYFGPGTRLTVL.

The chain employs TRBV5-4 and TRBJ1-6; the D gene is possibly TRBD1 (6 bases). Trimming removed 4 bases from V and 10 bases from J, with 15 bases in between. CDR1 and CDR2 (germline): SGHNT, YYREEE (reference sequence). CDR3 length: 14 residues. CDR3 nucleotide sequence: TGTGCCAGCAGCCCTACAGGGAAGGGGTCACCCCTCCACTTT. Protein: CASSPTGKGSPLHF.

This clone is classed as large (0.1 to 1%). The genes are TRBV2 and TRBJ2-1; TRBD1 agrees at 7 bases. The CDR3 has 14 residues. CDR1 and CDR2 (germline): SNHLY, FYNNEI. Unmatched junction bases numbered 1, after V lost 5 bases and J lost 0 bases. The CDR3 region has the DNA TGTGCCAGCAGTAGGGACAGCTCCTACAATGAGCAGTTCTTC. Protein sequence: CASSRDSSYNEQFF.

The rearrangement joins TRBV5-1 to TRBJ2-7; TRBD2 matches at 7 bases. The germline CDR1 and CDR2 sequences are SGHRS and YFSETQ. This CDR3 contains 12 residues. Trimming at V came to 3 bases and at J to 7 bases, leaving 4 bases not matched to a gene. The CDR3 DNA reads TGCGCCAGCAGCTCCGGGGGAGGGGAGCAGTACTTC. Translating gives CASSSGGGEQYF.

The genes are TRBV5-4 and TRBJ1-2, with no clear D. The CDR3 totals 14 residues. CDR1 and CDR2 from the germline V gene are SGHNT and YYREEE (reference sequence). The V end lost 9 bases, the J end lost 4 bases, and 19 bases lay between the germline ends. The CDR3 is CATMEGVEGYGYTF. In nucleotides, the CDR3 is TGTGCCACCATGGAGGGTGTTGAGGGCTATGGCTACACCTTC.

The CDR3 region is CASSQDRGWEQYF. CDR3 DNA sequence: TGCGCCAGCAGCCAAGATCGAGGTTGGGAGCAGTACTTC. This chain joins TRBV4-1 and TRBJ2-7, with D uncertain. CDR1 is MGHRA and CDR2 is YSYEKL in the germline V gene. The V gene lost 0 bases and the J gene lost 7 bases, with 10 bases spanning the gap. The CDR3 loop spans 13 amino acids.

The CDR3 reads CASSQGDASPYGYTF. CDR3 bases: TGCGCCAGCAGCCAGGGGGACGCAAGTCCATATGGCTACACCTTC. The V and J genes are TRBV4-3 and TRBJ1-2; perhaps TRBD1 as D (5 bases). CDR1 and CDR2 from the germline V gene are LGHNA and YSLEER. V lost 3 bases to trimming and J lost 5 bases, with 16 bases between them. CDR3 length equals 15 residues.

The J gene is TRBJ1-2, the V gene TRBV6-6, with TRBD1 as a possible D gene (5 bases). Trimming took 2 bases from V and 0 from J, leaving 10 bases between them. The length of the CDR3 is 15 residues. In germline, CDR1 is MNHNY, CDR2 SVGAGI (reference sequence). Here the CDR3 reads CASSYQPGANYGYTF. The CDR3 coding sequence is TGTGCCAGCAGTTACCAACCGGGGGCTAACTATGGCTACACCTTC.

This clone was detected only a few times. The chain employs TRBV29-1 and TRBJ2-2, with 10 bases that match TRBD1. J lost 5 bases, V lost 7 bases, and 4 bases had no gene match. CDR1 and CDR2 from the germline V gene are SQVTM and ANQGSEA. This CDR3 is 13 amino acids long. Written as DNA, the CDR3 is TGCAGCGCACGGACAGGGGGAACCGGGGAGCTGTTTTTT. Protein product: CSARTGGTGELFF.

The rearrangement links TRBV4-1 to TRBJ2-3; 8 positions agree with TRBD2. The CDR3 consists of 16 residues. Germline V gene sequence: CDR1 MGHRA, CDR2 YSYEKL. With V trimmed by 3 bases and J by 2 bases, 7 bases remained unmatched. CDR3 protein: CASSQDSGAYTDTQYF. The CDR3 bases are TGCGCCAGCAGCCAGGATAGCGGGGCCTACACAGATACGCAGTATTTT.